These 23 T cell receptor beta chains were sequenced from one sample in a study of cytomegalovirus exposure and HLA in healthy donors. Both 60 Vbeta primers and 13 Jbeta primers went into the PCR. Using immunoSEQ multiplex PCR, the repertoire was profiled, and TCRdb retains in-frame clones only, with some absent. The sample has approximately 110,000 clones, around 80% seen once; the top ten hold 0.24%. Sequencing was carried out using PBMCs. These receptors were taken from a man aged 50-60 years in good health and CMV-seronegative.

The chain links TRBV5-1 to TRBJ2-1; 8 bases map to TRBD2. Unmatched junction bases numbered 8, after V lost 7 bases and J lost 8 bases. There are 13 residues in the CDR3. Germline CDR1 reads SGHRS; CDR2 reads YFSETQ. CDR3 loop: CASRLAGFHEQFF. The CDR3 bases are TGCGCCAGCCGGCTAGCGGGTTTTCATGAGCAGTTCTTC.

This clone was counted a few times. This chain uses TRBV28 with TRBJ1-4; 9 bases are shared with TRBD1. This CDR3 is built from 15 residues. Germline CDR1 is MDHEN and CDR2 is SYDVKM. V was pared by 5 bases and J by 5 bases, with 6 bases of the junction left unmatched. The CDR3 DNA follows: TGTGCCAGCAGTGAAGCCGGGACAGGGAATGAAAAACTGTTTTTT. It translates to CASSEAGTGNEKLFF.

V and J are TRBV25-1 and TRBJ1-2; 9 positions match TRBD1. Germline assignment: CDR1 MGHDK and CDR2 SYGVNS. This CDR3 region has 13 residues. The J segment lost 4 bases and the V segment lost 10 bases, leaving 7 bases of the junction unmatched. The CDR3 DNA reads as TGTGCCACCGCCGGGGGACAGGGCTATGGCTACACCTTC. This codes for CATAGGQGYGYTF.

The gene calls are TRBV19 and TRBJ1-5; D is perhaps TRBD1 (5 bases). This CDR3 region has 13 residues. With 5 bases removed from V and 4 bases from J, the gap between germline ends came to 9 bases. CDR1 LNHDA and CDR2 SQIVND come from the germline V gene (reference sequence). CDR3 nucleotide sequence: TGTGCCAGTAGTGTCCAGGGTAATCAGCCCCAGCATTTT. Encoded protein: CASSVQGNQPQHF.

The chain joins TRBV6-5 to TRBJ2-1, with D perhaps TRBD2 (6 bases). The V end was cut by 8 bases, the J end by 7 bases, with 12 bases between. The CDR3 contains 12 residues. Germline CDR1 MNHEY, CDR2 SVGAGI. This chain's CDR3 is CASGSRGNEQFF. Here the CDR3 DNA reads TGTGCCAGCGGTTCCCGGGGGAATGAGCAGTTCTTC.

The rearrangement uses TRBV4-3 and TRBJ1-1, with 9 nucleotides matching TRBD1. This CDR3 comprises 16 residues. V was pared by 0 bases and J by 4 bases, with 6 bases of the junction left unmatched. Germline CDR1 LGHNA, CDR2 YSLEER. CDR3 nucleotides: TGCGCCAGCAGCCAAGAACGAGGGACAGGGTCCACTGAAGCTTTCTTT. Encoded protein: CASSQERGTGSTEAFF.

The chain links TRBV7-9 to TRBJ2-7, with 9 bases matching TRBD1. Per the germline V gene, CDR1 is SEHNR and CDR2 is FQNEAQ (reference sequence). After removal of 5 bases from V and 6 bases from J, the junction contained 2 bases not matched to a gene. The CDR3 totals 12 residues. The CDR3 region is CASSPTGGEQYF. The DNA of the CDR3 is TGTGCCAGCAGCCCGACAGGGGGCGAGCAGTACTTC.

The chain has TRBV5-1 and TRBJ1-6; a possible D gene is TRBD1 (6 bases). There are 15 residues in the CDR3. Germline V gene sequence: CDR1 SGHRS, CDR2 YFSETQ. Trimming removed 0 bases at V and 8 bases at J, with 12 bases between. CDR3 protein: CASSLDRVKDSPLHF. DNA for the CDR3: TGCGCCAGCAGCTTGGACAGGGTTAAGGATTCACCCCTCCACTTT. Looking up the rest from reference TRBV5-1 and TRBJ1-6 gives the full variable domain: KAGVTQTPRYLIKTRGQQVTLSCSPISGHRSVSWYQQTPGQGLQFLFEYFSETQRNKGNFPGRFSGRQFSNSRSEMNVSTLELGDSALYLCASSLDRVKDSPLHFGNGTRLTVT.

The chain is built from TRBV18 and TRBJ2-1; 7 bases map to TRBD2. This CDR3 spans 17 amino acids. Germline V gene sequence: CDR1 KGHSH, CDR2 LQKENI. Losses at the gene ends were 0 bases for V and 0 bases for J; bases not matched to a gene: 5. CDR3: CASSPPTGGSSYNEQFF. DNA for the CDR3: TGTGCCAGCTCACCACCGACCGGGGGGAGCTCCTACAATGAGCAGTTCTTC.

The rearrangement links TRBV18 to TRBJ1-4; 7 bases fit TRBD1. Germline-derived CDR1 and CDR2 are KGHSH and LQKENI. The CDR3 extends over 16 amino acids. V was pared by 4 bases and J by 5 bases, with 10 bases of the junction left unmatched. This CDR3 reads CASSLDQTGRNEKLFF. The CDR3 DNA sequence: TGTGCCAGCTCACTGGATCAGACAGGGAGGAATGAAAAACTGTTTTTT.

This rearrangement joins TRBV2 to TRBJ2-2, with TRBD2 identical over 13 bases. With 8 bases clipped from V and 7 bases from J, the junction kept 7 bases outside the gene matches. This CDR3 is 15 amino acids long. The germline CDR1 and CDR2 sequences are SNHLY and FYNNEI. CDR3 in DNA: TGTGCCAGCCACGGGACTAGCGGGACCGACGGGGAGCTGTTTTTT. It codes for CASHGTSGTDGELFF. Combining the CDR3 with reference TRBV2 and TRBJ2-2 gives the whole variable domain EPEVTQTPSHQVTQMGQEVILRCVPISNHLYFYWYRQILGQKVEFLVSFYNNEISEKSEIFDDQFSVERPDGSNFTLKIRSTKLEDSAMYFCASHGTSGTDGELFFGEGSRLTVL.

In the case of this clone: A read error may account for a junction end that differs from germline. The rearrangement uses TRBV7-9 and TRBJ1-1, with a possible D match to TRBD1 (6 bases). The germline gives CDR1 SEHNR, CDR2 FQNEAQ (reference sequence). This CDR3 is built from 16 residues. For the CDR3, the DNA is TGTTCCAGCAGTAAGGGGGAAGGTTTTATGAACACTGAAGCTTTCTTT. This gives the protein CSSSKGEGFMNTEAFF.

The CDR3 DNA sequence: TGTGCCAGCAGGGCCCAGGCGGGCAGAACCACAGATACGCAGTATTTT. Its protein is CASRAQAGRTTDTQYF. J is TRBJ2-3 and V is TRBV7-2, with a possible D match to TRBD2 (5 bases). This CDR3 contains 16 residues. V was shortened by 6 bases and J by 2 bases, with 18 bases between the two germline ends. CDR1 and CDR2 from the germline V gene are SGHTA and FQGNSA. The entire variable domain, with the rest obtained from reference TRBV7-2 and TRBJ2-3, is as follows: GAGVSQSPSNKVTEKGKDVELRCDPISGHTALYWYRQSLGQGLEFLIYFQGNSAPDKSGLPSDRFSAERTGGSVSTLTIQRTQQEDSAVYLCASRAQAGRTTDTQYFGPGTRLTVL.

The chain recombines TRBV7-2 with TRBJ2-3; weak D call: TRBD2 (5 bases). Germline V CDR1 and CDR2: SGHTA, FQGNSA. V was shortened by 5 bases and J by 3 bases, with 12 bases between the two germline ends. The CDR3 has 14 amino acids. CDR3 amino acids: CASSPPTRTDTQYF. The CDR3 bases are TGTGCCAGCAGCCCCCCCACTAGGACAGATACGCAGTATTTT.

The chain uses TRBV2 and TRBJ2-2; TRBD2 matches 8 bases. The V and J ends lost 6 bases and 2 bases, in that order; junction bases with no gene match: 5. CDR1 SNHLY and CDR2 FYNNEI come from the germline V gene. The CDR3 is 15 amino acids. The DNA for the CDR3 is TGTGCCAGCAGCCCTACTAGCGGAAACACCGGGGAGCTGTTTTTT. It codes for CASSPTSGNTGELFF.

This chain connects TRBV28 to TRBJ1-1; 9 nucleotides align to TRBD1. Germline assignment: CDR1 MDHEN and CDR2 SYDVKM. V was pared by 5 bases and J by 7 bases, with 11 bases of the junction left unmatched. This CDR3 contains 15 residues. CDR3 bases: TGTGCCAGCAGTACCCCCGGGACAGGGACTCTTGAAGCTTTCTTT. Protein sequence: CASSTPGTGTLEAFF.

The V gene is TRBV18, the J gene TRBJ2-5; 16 bases line up with TRBD2. The length of the CDR3 is 17 residues. V was clipped by 3 bases and J by 5 bases; unmatched bases: 6. CDR1 is KGHSH, CDR2 LQKENI, per germline. CDR3 sequence: CASSPGTSGRAFETQYF. CDR3 DNA: TGTGCCAGCTCACCCGGGACTAGCGGGAGGGCCTTTGAGACCCAGTACTTC.

The V call is TRBV9, the J call TRBJ1-2, with 8 bases aligning to TRBD1. CDR3 length: 15 amino acids. CDR1 and CDR2 (germline): SGDLS, YYNGEE. V shed 3 bases and J 3 bases; nucleotides not matched to a gene: 7. The CDR3: CASSGSGGDYYGYTF. In DNA form, the CDR3 reads TGTGCCAGCAGCGGATCAGGGGGCGATTACTATGGCTACACCTTC. The full variable domain, its missing parts supplied by reference TRBV9 and TRBJ1-2, is DSGVTQTPKHLITATGQRVTLRCSPRSGDLSVYWYQQSLDQGLQFLIQYYNGEERAKGNILERFSAQQFPDLHSELNLSSLELGDSALYFCASSGSGGDYYGYTFGSGTRLTVV.

V and J are TRBV15 and TRBJ1-2, with 9 bases that match TRBD1. The length of the CDR3 is 15 residues. Germline V gene lookup returns CDR1 LNHNV and CDR2 YYDKDF (reference sequence). The V and J ends lost 3 bases and 1 base, in that order; junction bases with no gene match: 3. CDR3 nucleotides: TGTGCCACCAGCAGCCCGGGACAGGGTAACTATGGCTACACCTTC. It encodes CATSSPGQGNYGYTF. Supplemented by reference TRBV15 and TRBJ1-2, the full variable domain reads DAMVIQNPRYQVTQFGKPVTLSCSQTLNHNVMYWYQQKSSQAPKLLFHYYDKDFNNEADTPDNFQSRRPNTSFCFLDIRSPGLGDTAMYLCATSSPGQGNYGYTFGSGTRLTVV.

The chain uses TRBV10-3 and TRBJ1-2; the match to TRBD1 covers 9 bases. The CDR3 is 13 residues long. The trim removed 4 bases at V and 8 bases at J, leaving 5 bases unmatched. In germline, CDR1 is ENHRY, CDR2 SYGVKD. The CDR3 DNA reads as TGTGCCATCAGTGGGGACAGGGTTCAGGGCTACACCTTC. This encodes CAISGDRVQGYTF.

The chain couples TRBV19 to TRBJ2-3, with 13 bases matching TRBD2. The germline gives CDR1 LNHDA, CDR2 SQIVND (reference sequence). With V trimmed by 7 bases and J by 6 bases, 7 bases remained unmatched. The CDR3 has 15 amino acids. The DNA of the CDR3 is TGTGCCAGTAAACCGACTAGCGGGGGGAGGGATACGCAGTATTTT. It is translated as CASKPTSGGRDTQYF.

The gene calls are TRBV11-2 and TRBJ2-1; TRBD2 agrees at 8 bases. In germline, CDR1 is SGHAT, CDR2 FQNNGV. The CDR3 runs to 14 residues. The trim removed 1 base at V and 5 bases at J, leaving 1 base unmatched. The CDR3 coding sequence is TGTGCCAGCAGCTTAGTCGGGAGGGACAATGAGCAGTTCTTC. Its protein product is CASSLVGRDNEQFF.

The V call is TRBV6-1, the J call TRBJ2-7; 10 bases map to TRBD1. CDR1 MNHNS and CDR2 SASEGT come from the germline V gene. The CDR3 contains 15 residues. J was trimmed by 4 bases and V by 1 base; bases with no gene match: 4. CDR3 loop: CASSEGGQGWYEQYF. For the CDR3, the DNA is TGTGCCAGCAGTGAAGGGGGACAGGGGTGGTACGAGCAGTACTTC.